This T cell receptor (beta chain) was captured in a study of Ad26.COV2.S vaccination and SARS-CoV-2 variants. Treatment described: 19 received Ad26.COV2.S at low or high dose, single or two shots; about 5 received placebo; per-sample allocation not given. On day 63 after the first injection, vaccine and placebo recipients gave samples. Spike of the Wuhan-strain SARS-CoV-2 was expressed by an Ad26 vector, which formed the vaccine. Generated by immunoSEQ multiplex PCR, the TCRdb table keeps only in-frame clones and is missing some. The sample carries 300,000 to 400,000 clones, about nine tenths recorded once. CDR3 size: 17 residues. The V gene's germline CDR1 is SEHNR and CDR2 FQNEAQ (reference sequence). Trimming cost V 1 base and J 1 base, with 15 bases left between them.

Sequences were derived from peripheral blood, sampled in a trial of Ad26.COV2.S vaccine versus placebo. This TCR came from a person aged 18 to 59 who received the Ad26.COV2.S COVID-19 vaccine or a placebo. The rearrangement uses TRBV7-9 and TRBJ2-3; D perhaps matches TRBD1 (6 bases). CDR3 nucleotides: TGTGCCAGCAGCTTAGGGGCGGACAGTTGGGGCACAGATACGCAGTATTTT. Its translation: CASSLGADSWGTDTQYF.